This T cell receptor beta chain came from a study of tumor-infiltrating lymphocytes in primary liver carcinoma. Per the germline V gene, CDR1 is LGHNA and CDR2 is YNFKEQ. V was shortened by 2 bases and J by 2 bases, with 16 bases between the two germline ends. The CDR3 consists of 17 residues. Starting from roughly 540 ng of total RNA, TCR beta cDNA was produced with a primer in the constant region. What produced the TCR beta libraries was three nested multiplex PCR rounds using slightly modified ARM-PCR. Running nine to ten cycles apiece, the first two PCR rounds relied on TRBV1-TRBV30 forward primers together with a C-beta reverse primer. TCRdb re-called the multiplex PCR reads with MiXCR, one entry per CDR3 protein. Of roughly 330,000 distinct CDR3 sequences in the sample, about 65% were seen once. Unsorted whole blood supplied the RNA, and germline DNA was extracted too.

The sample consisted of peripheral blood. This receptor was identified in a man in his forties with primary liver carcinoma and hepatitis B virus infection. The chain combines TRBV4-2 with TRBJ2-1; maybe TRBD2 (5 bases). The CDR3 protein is CASSQLSERAAYNEQFF. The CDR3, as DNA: TGTGCCAGCAGCCAACTGAGCGAGAGGGCCGCCTACAATGAGCAGTTCTTC.